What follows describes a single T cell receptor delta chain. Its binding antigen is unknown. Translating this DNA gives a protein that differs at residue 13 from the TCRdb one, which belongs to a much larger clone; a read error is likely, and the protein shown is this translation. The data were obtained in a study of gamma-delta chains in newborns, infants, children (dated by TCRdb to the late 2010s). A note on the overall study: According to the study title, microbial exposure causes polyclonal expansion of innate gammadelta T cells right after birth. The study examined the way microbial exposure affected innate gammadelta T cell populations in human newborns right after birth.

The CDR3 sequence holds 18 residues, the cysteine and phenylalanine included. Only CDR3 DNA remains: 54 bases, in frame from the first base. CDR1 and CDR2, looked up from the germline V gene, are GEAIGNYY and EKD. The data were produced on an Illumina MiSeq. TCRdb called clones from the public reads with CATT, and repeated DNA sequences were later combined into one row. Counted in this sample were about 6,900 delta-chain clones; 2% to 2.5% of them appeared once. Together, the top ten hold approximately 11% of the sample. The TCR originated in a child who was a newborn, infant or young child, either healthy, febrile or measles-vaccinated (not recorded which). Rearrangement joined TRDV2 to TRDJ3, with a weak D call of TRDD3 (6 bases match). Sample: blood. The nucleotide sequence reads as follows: TGTGCCTGTGACACGGGATATTTTAGCCCCTGGGACGCCCGACAGATGTTTTTC. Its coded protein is CACDTGYFSPWDARQMFF.